These 6 T cell receptor beta chains were all obtained from the same sample, sequenced in a study of OX40 agonist ivuxolimab in advanced cancers. Library preparation used the immunoSEQ multiplex PCR assay. TCRdb provides this immuneACCESS table in a form limited to in-frame rearrangements. Some clones are lacking; in checked studies, under half of them reflect an unresolved V gene, and why the rest are absent is not known. The sample includes roughly 60,000 clones, with about 90% observed a single time. The top ten constitute 13% to 15% of the sample. Sequenced here: CD4+ or CD8+ T cells sorted from blood, sampled in a trial of the OX40 agonist ivuxolimab. The receptors here all came from an adult with an advanced solid tumor such as melanoma, head and neck, liver or kidney cancer.

CDR3 nucleotides: TGTGCCAGCAGCCGGACAGGGAGCAATCAGCCCCAGCATTTT. Encoded protein: CASSRTGSNQPQHF. V and J are TRBV11-2 and TRBJ1-5; 8 positions agree with TRBD1. The trim removed 5 bases at V and 1 base at J, leaving 1 base unmatched. The CDR3 covers 14 residues. CDR1 and CDR2 from the germline V gene are SGHAT and FQNNGV.

The V call is TRBV28, the J call TRBJ1-5, with a possible D match to TRBD1 (6 bases). Germline CDR1 is MDHEN and CDR2 is SYDVKM. The CDR3 runs 17 residues. V was clipped by 2 bases and J by 0 bases, with 14 bases between them. CDR3 region: CASSLGGGQYSNQPQHF. CDR3 coding DNA: TGTGCCAGCAGTTTAGGGGGAGGACAGTATAGCAATCAGCCCCAGCATTTT.

CDR3 sequence (DNA): TGTGCCAGCAGCCCCTCCGGGGGGTCATCAGAGACCCAGTACTTC. Residues: CASSPSGGSSETQYF. J is TRBJ2-5 and V is TRBV7-2, with 7 bases aligning to TRBD2. This CDR3 spans 15 amino acids. Germline CDR1 SGHTA, CDR2 FQGNSA. V shed 5 bases and J 4 bases; nucleotides not matched to a gene: 10.

V gene TRBV18 combines with J gene TRBJ2-2; D is ambiguous. Germline V CDR1 and CDR2: KGHSH, LQKENI. Trimming removed 0 bases at V and 5 bases at J, with 4 bases between. The CDR3 totals 13 residues. The CDR3 loop reads CASSPPMTGELFF. In DNA, the CDR3 is TGTGCCAGCTCACCACCGATGACCGGGGAGCTGTTTTTT.

Here the CDR3 DNA reads TGTGCCAGCAGTTTAATCTCTAGCGGGGGCTACGAGCAGTACTTC. This sequence encodes CASSLISSGGYEQYF. The gene calls are TRBV28 and TRBJ2-5; TRBD2 matches 10 bases. TRBJ2-7 explains the end of the DNA better; the J call may be wrong. This CDR3 region has 15 residues. Germline V gene sequence: CDR1 MDHEN, CDR2 SYDVKM.

J is TRBJ1-1 and V is TRBV7-2, with a weak D call TRBD1 (6 bases). The CDR3 spans 14 residues. Germline loops: CDR1 SGHTA, CDR2 FQGNSA. V gave up 0 bases and J gave up 4 bases, with 9 bases separating them. The CDR3 loop is CASSLADRGTEAFF. The CDR3 region has the DNA TGTGCCAGCAGCTTAGCGGACAGAGGCACTGAAGCTTTCTTT.